This T cell receptor (beta chain) was captured by sequencing in a study of T cells in localized non-small cell lung cancer (dated by TCRdb to 2020 to 2021). At the level of the whole study: The study analyzed T cell repertoires of under 250 early-stage NSCLC patients, comparing tumors and uninvolved tumor-adjacent lungs. The cohort consisted of 200 to 300 treatment-naive NSCLC patients whose localized lung tumors had been resected. The mean age of the NSCLC patients was approximately 71 years, with 120 to 150 men and about a hundred women. Overall results and qualifications from the work: Uninvolved tumor-adjacent lung showed the highest T cell clonality, higher than tumor, which suggests more focused antigenic responses in the uninvolved tumor-adjacent lung. Of the top 100 tumor clones, a median of roughly 53 were detected in paired uninvolved adjacent lung; 28 were also among that lung's top 100. Higher T cell density in blood was associated with longer overall survival, whereas higher clonality in adjacent lung was associated with shorter survival. Since the design was exploratory, TCR variables were selected using unadjusted p-values with no false-discovery rate correction. Multi-region tumor sequencing was not performed, so intratumor heterogeneity could not be excluded.

With respect to this clone: Its antigen target is currently unknown. The input lacks base qualities; no much larger clone sits a single base away.

The immunoSEQ Assay was used to sequence TCR beta CDR3 regions from DNA. As for the authors' bioinformatics: To compute T cell density, TCR beta template counts were normalized to usable DNA, which was estimated by amplifying housekeeping genes. Richness was estimated with the preseqR package, extrapolating to 400,000 templates for PBMC samples and 120,000 templates for tissue samples. Clonality was taken to be one minus Pielou's evenness. Tissue-enriched TCRs were identified through differential abundance testing performed on productive amino-acid clonotypes, with a minimum total count of 5 and an alpha of 0.1. The Jaccard Index and the Morisita Overlap Index were used to measure repertoire overlap between compartments. GLIPH grouped TCR beta CDR3s together with public tetramer-defined viral CDR3s, and a viral motif had to include at least three viral sequences and show V-gene enrichment. Drawn from immuneACCESS, this table holds only the in-frame rearrangements with V and J called that TCRdb kept. Clones are partly lost; checked studies trace under half to an unresolved V gene and leave the rest unexplained. V, J and clone size reflect that table, while D and trimming were determined from the DNA. Recorded for this sample are about 78,000 clones; roughly four fifths of them occurred a single time. Of the sample, more than 2.5% falls within the top ten clones.

V lost 6 bases and J lost 4 bases, and the count of bases not matched to a germline gene is 12. The cysteine opens and the phenylalanine closes a CDR3 of 16 amino acids. The read is trimmed to its CDR3 DNA, 48 bases read in frame from base 1. CDR1 and CDR2, per the germline V gene (reference sequence), are SGHNT and YYREEE. At diagnosis, tumor, uninvolved tumor-adjacent lung and peripheral blood were collected and then preserved as a mix of FFPE and fresh-frozen material. For TCR repertoire profiling, blood samples were analyzed as peripheral blood mononuclear cells. Sequenced material: peripheral blood, taken before any cancer treatment. The sequence joins TRBV5-4 to TRBJ2-5, and TRBD2 aligns with 10 junction nucleotides. The sequence was obtained from a man aged 40 to 70 with stage I lung adenocarcinoma. The DNA sequence is as follows: TGTGCCAGCACCAACCCCGGGGCTAGCGGGAGAGAGACCCAGTACTTC. Its protein product is CASTNPGASGRETQYF. Reference TRBV5-4 and TRBJ2-5 proteins supply the regions before and after the CDR3; the full variable domain is: ETGVTQSPTHLIKTRGQQVTLRCSSQSGHNTVSWYQQALGQGPQFIFQYYREEENGRGNFPPRFSGLQFPNYSSELNVNALELDDSALYLCASTNPGASGRETQYFGPGTRLLVL.